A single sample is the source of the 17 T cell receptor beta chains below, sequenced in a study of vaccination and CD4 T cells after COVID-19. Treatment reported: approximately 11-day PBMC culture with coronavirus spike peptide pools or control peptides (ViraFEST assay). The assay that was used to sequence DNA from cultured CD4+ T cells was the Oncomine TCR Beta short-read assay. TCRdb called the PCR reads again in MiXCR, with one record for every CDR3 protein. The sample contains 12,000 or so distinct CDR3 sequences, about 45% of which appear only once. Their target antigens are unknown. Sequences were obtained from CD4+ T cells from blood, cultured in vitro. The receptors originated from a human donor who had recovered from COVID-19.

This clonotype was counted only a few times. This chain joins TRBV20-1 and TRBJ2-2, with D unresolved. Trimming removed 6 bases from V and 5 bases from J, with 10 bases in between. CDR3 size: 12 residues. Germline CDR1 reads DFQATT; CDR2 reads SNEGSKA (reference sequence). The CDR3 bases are TGCAGTGCCTCAAGTCCTACCGGGGAGCTGTTTTTT. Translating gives CSASSPTGELFF.

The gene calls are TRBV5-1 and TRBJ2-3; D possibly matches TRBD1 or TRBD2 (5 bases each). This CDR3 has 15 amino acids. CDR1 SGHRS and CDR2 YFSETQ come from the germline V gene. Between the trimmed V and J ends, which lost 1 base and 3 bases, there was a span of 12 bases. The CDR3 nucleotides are TGCGCCAGCAGCTTGAGCTGGGACGGAACAGATACGCAGTATTTT. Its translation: CASSLSWDGTDTQYF.

In nucleotides, the CDR3 is TGTGCCAGCAGTGAGGGGACAGTAGGGGCCAACGTCCTGACTTTC. Residues: CASSEGTVGANVLTF. V usage is TRBV6-1 and J usage is TRBJ2-6; TRBD1 matches 7 bases. There are 15 residues in the CDR3. The trim removed 3 bases at V and 4 bases at J, leaving 3 bases unmatched. CDR1 is MNHNS and CDR2 is SASEGT in the germline V gene.

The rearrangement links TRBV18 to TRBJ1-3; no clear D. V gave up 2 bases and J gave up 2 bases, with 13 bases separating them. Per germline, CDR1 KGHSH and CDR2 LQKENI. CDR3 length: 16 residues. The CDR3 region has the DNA TGTGCCAGCTCACCAGAAAGTAGTAGGACTGGAAACACCATATATTTT. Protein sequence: CASSPESSRTGNTIYF.

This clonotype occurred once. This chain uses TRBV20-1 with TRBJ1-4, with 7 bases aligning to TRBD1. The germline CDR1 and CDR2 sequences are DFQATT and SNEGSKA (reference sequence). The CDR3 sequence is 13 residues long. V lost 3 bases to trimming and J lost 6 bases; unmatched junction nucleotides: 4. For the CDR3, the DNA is TGCAGTGCTAGTTGGGACAGACATGAAAAACTGTTTTTT. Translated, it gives CSASWDRHEKLFF.

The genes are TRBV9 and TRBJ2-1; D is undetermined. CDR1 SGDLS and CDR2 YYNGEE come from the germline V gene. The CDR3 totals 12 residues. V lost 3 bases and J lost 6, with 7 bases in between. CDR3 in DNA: TGTGCCAGCAGCGAGGGCTTCAATGAGCAGTTCTTC. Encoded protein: CASSEGFNEQFF.

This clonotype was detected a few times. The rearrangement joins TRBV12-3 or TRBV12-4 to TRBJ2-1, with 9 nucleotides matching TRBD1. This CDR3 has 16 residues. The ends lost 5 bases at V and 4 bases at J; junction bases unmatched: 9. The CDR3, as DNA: TGTGCCAGCAGTGCAGCGGGGACAGGGTCATACAATGAGCAGTTCTTC. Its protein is CASSAAGTGSYNEQFF.

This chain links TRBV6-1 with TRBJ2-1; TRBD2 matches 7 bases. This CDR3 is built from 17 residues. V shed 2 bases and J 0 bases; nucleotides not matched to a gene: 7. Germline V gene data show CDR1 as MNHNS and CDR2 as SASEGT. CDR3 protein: CASSEYTGGSSYNEQFF. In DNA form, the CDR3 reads TGTGCCAGCAGTGAATATACAGGCGGGAGCTCCTACAATGAGCAGTTCTTC.

The CDR3 DNA reads as TGCAGTGCTAGAGATTATCGCGGGGGCATCTCAGATACGCAGTATTTT. This translates into CSARDYRGGISDTQYF. The chain is built from TRBV20-1 and TRBJ2-3, with D possibly matching TRBD2 (7 bases). Trimming stripped 0 bases from V and 4 bases from J, with 17 bases between. The CDR3 contains 16 residues. From germline, CDR1 is DFQATT and CDR2 SNEGSKA (reference sequence).

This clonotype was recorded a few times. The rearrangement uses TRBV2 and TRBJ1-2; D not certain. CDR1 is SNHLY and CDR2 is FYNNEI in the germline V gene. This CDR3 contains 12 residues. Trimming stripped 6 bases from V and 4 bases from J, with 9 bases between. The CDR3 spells CASRSNSYGYTF. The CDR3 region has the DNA TGTGCCAGCAGGTCAAACTCCTATGGCTACACCTTC.

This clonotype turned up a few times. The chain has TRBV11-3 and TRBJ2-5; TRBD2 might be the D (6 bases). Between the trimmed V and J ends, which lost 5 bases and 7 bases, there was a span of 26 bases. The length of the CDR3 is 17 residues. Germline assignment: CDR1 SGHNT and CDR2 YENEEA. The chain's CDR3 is CASSLNWRANLSVTQYF. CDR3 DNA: TGTGCCAGCAGCCTAAACTGGAGGGCGAACTTATCGGTGACCCAGTACTTC. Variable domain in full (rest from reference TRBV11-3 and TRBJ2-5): EAGVVQSPRYKIIEKKQPVAFWCNPISGHNTLYWYLQNLGQGPELLIRYENEEAVDDSQLPKDRFSAERLKGVDSTLKIQPAELGDSAVYLCASSLNWRANLSVTQYFGPGTRLLVL.

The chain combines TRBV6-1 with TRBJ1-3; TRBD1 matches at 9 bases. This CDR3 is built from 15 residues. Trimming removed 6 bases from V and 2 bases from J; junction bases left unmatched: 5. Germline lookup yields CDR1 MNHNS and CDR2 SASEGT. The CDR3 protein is CASRLTGGTGNTIYF. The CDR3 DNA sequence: TGTGCCAGCAGGCTTACAGGGGGCACTGGAAACACCATATATTTT.

CDR3 amino acids: CASRQVNNQPQHF. The CDR3 nucleotides read TGTGCCAGCAGGCAGGTGAACAATCAGCCCCAGCATTTT. V gene TRBV6-1 combines with J gene TRBJ1-5; no clear D gene. CDR3 length equals 13 residues. V gave up 6 bases and J gave up 3 bases, with 9 bases separating them. Germline CDR1 and CDR2: MNHNS and SASEGT.

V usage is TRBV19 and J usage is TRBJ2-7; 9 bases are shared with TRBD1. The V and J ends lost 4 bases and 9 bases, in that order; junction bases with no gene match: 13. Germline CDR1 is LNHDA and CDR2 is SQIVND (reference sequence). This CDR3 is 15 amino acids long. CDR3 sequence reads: CASSRNPGQGGAQYF. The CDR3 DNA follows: TGTGCCAGTAGTAGAAACCCGGGACAGGGAGGTGCGCAGTACTTC.

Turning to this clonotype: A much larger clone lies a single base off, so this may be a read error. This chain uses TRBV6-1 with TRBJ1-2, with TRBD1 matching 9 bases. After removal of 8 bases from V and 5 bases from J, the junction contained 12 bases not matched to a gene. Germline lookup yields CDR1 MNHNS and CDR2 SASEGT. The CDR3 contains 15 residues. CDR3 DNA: TGTGCCAGCCTGCTCCTGACAGGGGGAGAGTATGGCTACACCTTC. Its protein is CASLLLTGGEYGYTF.

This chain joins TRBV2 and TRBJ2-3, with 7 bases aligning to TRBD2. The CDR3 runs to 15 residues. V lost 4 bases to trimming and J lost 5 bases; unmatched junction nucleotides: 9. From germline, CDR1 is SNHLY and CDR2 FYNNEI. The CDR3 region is CASSAERGLGDTQYF. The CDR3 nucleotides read TGTGCCAGCAGTGCCGAGCGGGGATTGGGAGATACGCAGTATTTT.

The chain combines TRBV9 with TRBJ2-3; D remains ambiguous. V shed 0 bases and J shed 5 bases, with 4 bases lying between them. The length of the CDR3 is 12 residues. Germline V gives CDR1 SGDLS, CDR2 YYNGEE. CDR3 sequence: CASSVAGDTQYF. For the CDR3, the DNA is TGTGCCAGCAGCGTAGCCGGAGATACGCAGTATTTT.